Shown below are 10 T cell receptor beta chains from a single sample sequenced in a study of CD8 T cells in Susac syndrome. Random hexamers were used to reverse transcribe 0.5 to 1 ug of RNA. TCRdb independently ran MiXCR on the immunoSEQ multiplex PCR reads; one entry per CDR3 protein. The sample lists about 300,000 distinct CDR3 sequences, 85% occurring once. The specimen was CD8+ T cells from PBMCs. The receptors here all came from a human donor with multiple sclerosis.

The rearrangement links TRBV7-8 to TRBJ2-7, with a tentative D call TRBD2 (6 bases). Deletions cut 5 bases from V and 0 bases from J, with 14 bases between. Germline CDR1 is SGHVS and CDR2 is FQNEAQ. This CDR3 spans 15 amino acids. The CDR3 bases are TGTGCCAGCAGCGAAGGGACTTTCAACTCCTACGAGCAGTACTTC. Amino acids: CASSEGTFNSYEQYF.

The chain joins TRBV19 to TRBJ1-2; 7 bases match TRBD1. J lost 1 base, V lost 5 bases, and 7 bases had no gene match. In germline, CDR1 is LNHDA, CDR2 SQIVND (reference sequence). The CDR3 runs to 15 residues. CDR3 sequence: CASSSTGSNNYGYTF. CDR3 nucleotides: TGTGCCAGTAGTTCGACAGGGTCTAATAACTATGGCTACACCTTC.

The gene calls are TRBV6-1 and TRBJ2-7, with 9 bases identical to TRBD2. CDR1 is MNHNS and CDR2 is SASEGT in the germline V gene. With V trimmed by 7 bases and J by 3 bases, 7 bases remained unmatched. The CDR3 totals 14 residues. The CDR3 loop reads CASTSRTSDYEQYF. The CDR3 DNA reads TGTGCCAGCACATCCCGGACTAGCGACTACGAGCAGTACTTC.

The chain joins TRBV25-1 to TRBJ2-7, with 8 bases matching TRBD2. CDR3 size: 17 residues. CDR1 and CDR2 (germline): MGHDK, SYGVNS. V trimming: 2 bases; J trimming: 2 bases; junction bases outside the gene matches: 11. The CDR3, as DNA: TGTGCCAGCAGTGAAGAGGAGGGACTAGAAAACCCCTACGAGCAGTACTTC. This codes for CASSEEEGLENPYEQYF.

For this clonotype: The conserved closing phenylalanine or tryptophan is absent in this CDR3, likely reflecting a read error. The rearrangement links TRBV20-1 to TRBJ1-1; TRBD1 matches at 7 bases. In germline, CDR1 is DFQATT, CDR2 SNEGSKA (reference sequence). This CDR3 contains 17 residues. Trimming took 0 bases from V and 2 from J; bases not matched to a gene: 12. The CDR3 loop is CSARDIRGGWINTEAFL. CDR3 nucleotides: TGCAGTGCTAGAGACATCAGGGGGGGGTGGATTAACACTGAAGCTTTCCTT.

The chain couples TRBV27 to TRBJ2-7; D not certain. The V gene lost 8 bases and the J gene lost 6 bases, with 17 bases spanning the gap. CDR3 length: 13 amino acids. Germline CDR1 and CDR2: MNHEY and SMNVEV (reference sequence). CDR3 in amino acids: CASGWATSSEQYF. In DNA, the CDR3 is TGTGCCAGCGGTTGGGCCACCAGTTCCGAGCAGTACTTC.

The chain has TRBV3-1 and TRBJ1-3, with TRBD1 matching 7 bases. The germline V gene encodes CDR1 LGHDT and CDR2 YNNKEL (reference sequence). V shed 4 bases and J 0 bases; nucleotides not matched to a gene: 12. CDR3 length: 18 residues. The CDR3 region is CASSPWTGAASSGNTIYF. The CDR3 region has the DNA TGTGCCAGCAGCCCCTGGACAGGTGCCGCGAGCTCTGGAAACACCATATATTTT. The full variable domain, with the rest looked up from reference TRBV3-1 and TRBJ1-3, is DTAVSQTPKYLVTQMGNDKSIKCEQNLGHDTMYWYKQDSKKFLKIMFSYNNKELIINETVPNRFSPKSPDKAHLNLHINSLELGDSAVYFCASSPWTGAASSGNTIYFGEGSWLTVV.

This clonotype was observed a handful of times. CDR3 sequence reads: CASSLAADKAEQYF. The DNA for the CDR3 is TGTGCCAGCAGCTTAGCCGCGGACAAGGCCGAGCAGTACTTC. The V call is TRBV7-6, the J call TRBJ2-7; D possibly corresponds to TRBD1 (5 bases). With 0 bases removed from V and 6 bases from J, the gap between germline ends came to 12 bases. Germline assignment: CDR1 SGHVS and CDR2 FNYEAQ. CDR3 size: 14 residues.

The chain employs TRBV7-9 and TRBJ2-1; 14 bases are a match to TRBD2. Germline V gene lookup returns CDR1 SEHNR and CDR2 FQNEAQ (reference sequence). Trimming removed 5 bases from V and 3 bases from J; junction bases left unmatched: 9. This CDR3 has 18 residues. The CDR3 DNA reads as TGTGCCAGCAGCGCCGGGACTAGCGGGGGCTCGGTCTACAATGAGCAGTTCTTC. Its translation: CASSAGTSGGSVYNEQFF.

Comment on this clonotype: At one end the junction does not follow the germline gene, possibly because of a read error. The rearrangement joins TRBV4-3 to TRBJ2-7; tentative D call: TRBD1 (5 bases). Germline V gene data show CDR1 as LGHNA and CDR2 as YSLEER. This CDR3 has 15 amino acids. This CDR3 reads CAGSQDQGIAYEQYF. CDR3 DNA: TGCGCCGGCAGCCAAGATCAGGGCATCGCCTACGAGCAGTACTTC.